This T cell receptor (beta chain) came from a study of blood T cell repertoires in COVID-19. Overall study context: Samples of COVID-19 (acute and convalescent) were obtained from the United States, Italy and Spain. In each case, the material was cDNA or gDNA derived from T cells, B-cell-depleted T cells, or PBMCs.

In the study's own analysis: By means of reference gene primer amplification, nucleated cell counts were estimated. Libraries were prepared by immunoSEQ multiplex PCR; TCRdb keeps only in-frame clonotypes and omits some of them. The V and J calls and clone size come from that table; D and trimming were worked out from the DNA. This sample carries approximately 17,000 clones, 70% to 90% of them seen once, and the ten largest clones take 20% to 25%. The CDR3 has 17 residues. V was pared by 4 bases and J by 2 bases, with 9 bases of the junction left unmatched. Germline values: CDR1 MDHEN, CDR2 SYDVKM. Sequenced sample: peripheral blood. This sequence was found in a man in his 60s with acute or convalescent COVID-19. The J gene is TRBJ1-1, the V gene TRBV28; TRBD1 matches at 11 bases. CDR3 residues: CASSYTLGTGGNTEAFF. The CDR3 DNA is TGTGCCAGCAGTTATACGCTGGGGACAGGGGGTAACACTGAAGCTTTCTTT.